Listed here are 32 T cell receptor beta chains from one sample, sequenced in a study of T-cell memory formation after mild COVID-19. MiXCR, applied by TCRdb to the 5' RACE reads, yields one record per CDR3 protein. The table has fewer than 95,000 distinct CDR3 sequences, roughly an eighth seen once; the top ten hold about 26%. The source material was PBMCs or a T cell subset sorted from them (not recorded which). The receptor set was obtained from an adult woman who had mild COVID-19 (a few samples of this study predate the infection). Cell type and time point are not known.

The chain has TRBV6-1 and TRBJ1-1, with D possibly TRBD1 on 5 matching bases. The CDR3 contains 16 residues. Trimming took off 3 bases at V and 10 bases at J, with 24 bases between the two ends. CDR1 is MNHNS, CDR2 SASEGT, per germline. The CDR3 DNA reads TGTGCCAGCAGTGATGACGGGACCGAGTACGATGTCTCAGCTTTCTTT. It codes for CASSDDGTEYDVSAFF.

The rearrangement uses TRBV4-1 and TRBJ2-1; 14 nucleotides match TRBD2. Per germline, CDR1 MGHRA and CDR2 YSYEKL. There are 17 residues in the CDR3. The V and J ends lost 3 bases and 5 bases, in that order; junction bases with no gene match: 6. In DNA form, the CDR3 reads TGCGCCAGCAGCCACCCCGGGACTAGCGGGGGAAACAATGAGCAGTTCTTC. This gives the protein CASSHPGTSGGNNEQFF.

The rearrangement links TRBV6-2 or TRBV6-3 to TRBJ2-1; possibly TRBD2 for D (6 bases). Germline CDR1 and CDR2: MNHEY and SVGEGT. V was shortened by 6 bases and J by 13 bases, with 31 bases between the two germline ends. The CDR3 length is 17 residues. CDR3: CASSHFGFSGPQATQFF. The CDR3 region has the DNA TGTGCCAGCAGCCATTTCGGATTTAGCGGACCTCAGGCCACCCAGTTCTTC.

CDR3 protein: CASSYDASYEQYF. The CDR3 coding sequence is TGTGCCAGCAGTTACGATGCGTCCTACGAGCAGTACTTC. The rearrangement joins TRBV6-2 or TRBV6-3 to TRBJ2-7; D gene unclear. Looked up from germline, CDR1 is MNHEY and CDR2 is SVGEGT. The CDR3 is 13 residues long. Deletions cut 2 bases from V and 1 base from J, with 6 bases between.

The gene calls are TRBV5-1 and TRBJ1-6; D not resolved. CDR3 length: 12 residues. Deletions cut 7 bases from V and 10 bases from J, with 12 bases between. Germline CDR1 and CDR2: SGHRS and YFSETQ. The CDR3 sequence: CASATSSSPLHF. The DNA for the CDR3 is TGCGCCAGCGCCACGAGTAGCTCACCCCTCCACTTT.

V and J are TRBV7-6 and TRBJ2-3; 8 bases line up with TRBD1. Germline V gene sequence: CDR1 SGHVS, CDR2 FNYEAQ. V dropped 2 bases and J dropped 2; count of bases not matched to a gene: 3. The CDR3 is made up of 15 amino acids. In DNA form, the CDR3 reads TGTGCCAGCAGCTTACAGGGGGCAGACACAGATACGCAGTATTTT. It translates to CASSLQGADTDTQYF.

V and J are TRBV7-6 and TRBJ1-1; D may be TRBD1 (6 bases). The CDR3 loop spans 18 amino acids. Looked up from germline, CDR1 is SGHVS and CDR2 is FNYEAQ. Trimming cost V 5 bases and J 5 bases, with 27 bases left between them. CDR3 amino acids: CASSPTLGGGRAETEAFF. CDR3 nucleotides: TGTGCCAGCAGCCCTACTCTAGGGGGGGGCCGGGCAGAGACTGAAGCTTTCTTT.

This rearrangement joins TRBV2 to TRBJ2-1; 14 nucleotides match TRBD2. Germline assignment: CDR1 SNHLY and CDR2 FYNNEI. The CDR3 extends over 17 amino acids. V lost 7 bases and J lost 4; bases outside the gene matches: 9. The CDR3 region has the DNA TGTGCCAGCAAGGGACTAGCGGGAGTAATATTATACAATGAGCAGTTCTTC. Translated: CASKGLAGVILYNEQFF.

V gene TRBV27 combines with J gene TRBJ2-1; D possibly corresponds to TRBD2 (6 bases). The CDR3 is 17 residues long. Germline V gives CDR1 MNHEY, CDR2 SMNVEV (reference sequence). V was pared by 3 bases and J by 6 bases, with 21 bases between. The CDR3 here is CASSFSTGLPPSNEQFF. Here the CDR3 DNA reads TGTGCCAGCAGTTTCTCCACGGGACTCCCCCCGTCCAATGAGCAGTTCTTC.

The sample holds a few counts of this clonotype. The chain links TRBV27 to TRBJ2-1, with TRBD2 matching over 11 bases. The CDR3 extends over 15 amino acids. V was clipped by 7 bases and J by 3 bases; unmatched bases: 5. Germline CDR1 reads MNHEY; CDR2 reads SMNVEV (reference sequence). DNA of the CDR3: TGTGCCAGCACCTCCGGGACTAGCGGCTACAATGAGCAGTTCTTC. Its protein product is CASTSGTSGYNEQFF.

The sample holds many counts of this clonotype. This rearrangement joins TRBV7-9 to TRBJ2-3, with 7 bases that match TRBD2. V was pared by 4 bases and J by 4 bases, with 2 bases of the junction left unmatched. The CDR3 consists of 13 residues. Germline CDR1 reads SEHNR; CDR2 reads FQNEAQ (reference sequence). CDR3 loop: CASSWEGPDTQYF. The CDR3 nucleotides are TGTGCCAGCAGCTGGGAGGGGCCAGATACGCAGTATTTT.

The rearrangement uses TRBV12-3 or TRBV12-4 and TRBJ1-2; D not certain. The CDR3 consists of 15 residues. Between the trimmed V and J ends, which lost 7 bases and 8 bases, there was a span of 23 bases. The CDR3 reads CASKPPSISLMGYTF. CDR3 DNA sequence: TGTGCCAGCAAACCCCCGAGTATAAGCCTCATGGGCTACACCTTC.

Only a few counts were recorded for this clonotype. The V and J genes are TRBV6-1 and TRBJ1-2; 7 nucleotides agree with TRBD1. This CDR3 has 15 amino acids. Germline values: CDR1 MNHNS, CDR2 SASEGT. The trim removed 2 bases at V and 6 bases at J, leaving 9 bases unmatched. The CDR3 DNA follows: TGTGCCAGCAGTGAACAGGAGGGGGCAAATCATGGCTACACCTTC. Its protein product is CASSEQEGANHGYTF.

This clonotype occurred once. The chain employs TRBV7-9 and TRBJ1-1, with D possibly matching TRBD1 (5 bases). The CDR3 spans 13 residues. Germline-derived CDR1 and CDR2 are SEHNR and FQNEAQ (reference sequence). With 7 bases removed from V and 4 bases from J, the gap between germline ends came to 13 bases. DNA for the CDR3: TGTGCCAGCATCCTACCAGGGAGCACTGAAGCTTTCTTT. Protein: CASILPGSTEAFF.

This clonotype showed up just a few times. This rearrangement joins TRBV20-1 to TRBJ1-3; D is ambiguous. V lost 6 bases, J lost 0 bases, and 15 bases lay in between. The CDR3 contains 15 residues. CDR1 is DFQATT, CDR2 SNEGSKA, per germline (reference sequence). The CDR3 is CSARSTASSGNTIYF. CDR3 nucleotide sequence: TGCAGTGCCCGGAGTACCGCAAGCTCTGGAAACACCATATATTTT.

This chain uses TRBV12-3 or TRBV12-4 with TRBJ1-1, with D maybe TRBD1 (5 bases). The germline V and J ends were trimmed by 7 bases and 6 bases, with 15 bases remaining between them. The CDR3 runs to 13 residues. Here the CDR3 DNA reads TGTGCCAGCACTTCTCAGGGAGGCGCTGAAGCTTTCTTT. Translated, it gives CASTSQGGAEAFF.

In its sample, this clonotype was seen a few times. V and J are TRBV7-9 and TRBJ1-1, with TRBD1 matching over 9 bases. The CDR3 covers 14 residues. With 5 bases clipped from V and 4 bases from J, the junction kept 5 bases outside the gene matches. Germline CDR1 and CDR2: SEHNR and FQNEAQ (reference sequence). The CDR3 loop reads CASSHDRGTTEAFF. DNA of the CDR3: TGTGCCAGCAGCCATGACAGGGGGACCACTGAAGCTTTCTTT.

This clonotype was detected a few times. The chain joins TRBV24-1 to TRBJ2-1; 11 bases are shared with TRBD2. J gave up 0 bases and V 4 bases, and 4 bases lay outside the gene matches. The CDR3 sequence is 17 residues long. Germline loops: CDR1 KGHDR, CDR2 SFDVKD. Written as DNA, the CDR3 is TGTGCCACCAGTGAGGGGACTAGCGGAAGCTCCTACAATGAGCAGTTCTTC. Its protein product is CATSEGTSGSSYNEQFF.

The CDR3 bases are TGTGCCAGCAGCTTGGACCCTAGCGTAGACTCCTACGAGCAGTACTTC. Its translation: CASSLDPSVDSYEQYF. The chain couples TRBV5-5 to TRBJ2-7; a possible D gene is TRBD2 (6 bases). There are 16 residues in the CDR3. Germline V CDR1 and CDR2: SGHKS, YYEKEE (reference sequence). Trimming removed 0 bases from V and 0 bases from J, with 13 bases in between.

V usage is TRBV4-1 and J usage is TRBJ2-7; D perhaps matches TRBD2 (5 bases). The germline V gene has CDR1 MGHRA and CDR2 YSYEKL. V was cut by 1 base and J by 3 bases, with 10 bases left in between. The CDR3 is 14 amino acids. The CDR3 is CASSQGVGSYEQYF. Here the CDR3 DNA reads TGCGCCAGCAGCCAAGGGGTTGGGAGCTACGAGCAGTACTTC.

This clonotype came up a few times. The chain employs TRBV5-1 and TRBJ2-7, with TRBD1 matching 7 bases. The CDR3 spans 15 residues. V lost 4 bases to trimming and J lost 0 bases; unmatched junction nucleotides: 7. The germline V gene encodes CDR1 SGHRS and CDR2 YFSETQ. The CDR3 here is CASSLLWDSSYEQYF. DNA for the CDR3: TGCGCCAGCAGCCTACTCTGGGACAGCTCCTACGAGCAGTACTTC.

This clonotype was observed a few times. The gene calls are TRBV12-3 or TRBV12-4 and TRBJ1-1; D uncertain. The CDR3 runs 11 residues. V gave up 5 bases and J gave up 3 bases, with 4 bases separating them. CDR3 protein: CASSPDTEAFF. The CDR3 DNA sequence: TGTGCCAGCAGTCCGGACACTGAAGCTTTCTTT.

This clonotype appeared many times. The CDR3 loop is CASSLNGRNTEAFF. As DNA, the CDR3 is TGTGCCAGCAGCTTAAACGGCCGGAACACTGAAGCTTTCTTT. The rearrangement joins TRBV7-9 to TRBJ1-1; D is unclear. Trimming pared 2 bases from V and 1 base from J, leaving 8 bases between. The CDR3 loop spans 14 amino acids. Germline V lookup: CDR1 SEHNR, CDR2 FQNEAQ (reference sequence).

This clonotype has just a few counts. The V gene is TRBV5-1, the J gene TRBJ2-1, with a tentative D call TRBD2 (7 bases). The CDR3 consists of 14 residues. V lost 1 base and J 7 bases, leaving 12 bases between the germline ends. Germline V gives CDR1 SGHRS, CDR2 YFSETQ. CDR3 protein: CASSLSGGANEQFF. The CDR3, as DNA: TGCGCCAGCAGCTTGAGTGGGGGGGCGAATGAGCAGTTCTTC.

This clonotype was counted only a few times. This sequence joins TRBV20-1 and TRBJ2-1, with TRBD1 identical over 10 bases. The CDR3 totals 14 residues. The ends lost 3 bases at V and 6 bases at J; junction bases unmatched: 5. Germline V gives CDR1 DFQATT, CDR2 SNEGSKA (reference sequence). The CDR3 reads CSARDRTGGNEQFF. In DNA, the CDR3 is TGCAGTGCTAGGGACAGGACAGGGGGCAATGAGCAGTTCTTC.

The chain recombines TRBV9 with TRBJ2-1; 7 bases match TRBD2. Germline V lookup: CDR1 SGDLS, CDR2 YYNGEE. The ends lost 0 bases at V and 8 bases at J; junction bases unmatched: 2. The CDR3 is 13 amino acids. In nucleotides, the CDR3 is TGTGCCAGCAGCGTAGGAACTAGCGATGAGCAGTTCTTC. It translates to CASSVGTSDEQFF.

This chain's CDR3 is CASSFVPTRKNTDTQYF. The CDR3 bases are TGTGCCAGCAGCTTCGTCCCCACACGAAAGAACACAGATACGCAGTATTTT. This chain uses TRBV7-9 with TRBJ2-3; D remains unclear. From germline, CDR1 is SEHNR and CDR2 FQNEAQ (reference sequence). Trimming left V 3 bases short and J 2 bases short, with 18 bases between. There are 17 residues in the CDR3.

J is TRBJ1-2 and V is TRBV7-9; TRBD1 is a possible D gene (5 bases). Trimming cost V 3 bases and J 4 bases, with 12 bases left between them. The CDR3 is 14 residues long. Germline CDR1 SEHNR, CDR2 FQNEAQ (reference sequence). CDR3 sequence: CASSLGVPIYGYTF. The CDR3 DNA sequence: TGTGCCAGCAGCTTGGGGGTACCCATCTATGGCTACACCTTC.

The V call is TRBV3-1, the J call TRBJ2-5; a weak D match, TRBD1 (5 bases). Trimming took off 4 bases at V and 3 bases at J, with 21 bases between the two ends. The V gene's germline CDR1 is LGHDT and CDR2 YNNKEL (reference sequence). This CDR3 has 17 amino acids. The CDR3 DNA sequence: TGTGCCAGCAGCCCTCCTGGTCCCGTCGTAGGGGAAGAGACCCAGTACTTC. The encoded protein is CASSPPGPVVGEETQYF.

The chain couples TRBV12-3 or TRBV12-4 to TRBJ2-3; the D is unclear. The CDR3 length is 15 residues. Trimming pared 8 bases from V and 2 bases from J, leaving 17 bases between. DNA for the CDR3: TGTGCCAGCTGCCCCTCCCCGTGTGTCACAGATACGCAGTATTTT. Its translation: CASCPSPCVTDTQYF.

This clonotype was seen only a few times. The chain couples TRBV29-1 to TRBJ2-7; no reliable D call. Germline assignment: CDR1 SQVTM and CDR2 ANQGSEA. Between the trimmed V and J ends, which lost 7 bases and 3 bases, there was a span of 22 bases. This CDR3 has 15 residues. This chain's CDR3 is CSASQGWDYNYEQYF. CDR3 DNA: TGCAGCGCGAGCCAAGGGTGGGATTATAACTACGAGCAGTACTTC.

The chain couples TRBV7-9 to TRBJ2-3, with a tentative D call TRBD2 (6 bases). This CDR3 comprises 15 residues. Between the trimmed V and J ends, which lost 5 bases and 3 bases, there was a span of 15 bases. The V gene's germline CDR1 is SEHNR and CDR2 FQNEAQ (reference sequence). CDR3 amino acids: CASSPGPSETDTQYF. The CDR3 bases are TGTGCCAGCAGCCCTGGGCCTAGCGAGACAGATACGCAGTATTTT.